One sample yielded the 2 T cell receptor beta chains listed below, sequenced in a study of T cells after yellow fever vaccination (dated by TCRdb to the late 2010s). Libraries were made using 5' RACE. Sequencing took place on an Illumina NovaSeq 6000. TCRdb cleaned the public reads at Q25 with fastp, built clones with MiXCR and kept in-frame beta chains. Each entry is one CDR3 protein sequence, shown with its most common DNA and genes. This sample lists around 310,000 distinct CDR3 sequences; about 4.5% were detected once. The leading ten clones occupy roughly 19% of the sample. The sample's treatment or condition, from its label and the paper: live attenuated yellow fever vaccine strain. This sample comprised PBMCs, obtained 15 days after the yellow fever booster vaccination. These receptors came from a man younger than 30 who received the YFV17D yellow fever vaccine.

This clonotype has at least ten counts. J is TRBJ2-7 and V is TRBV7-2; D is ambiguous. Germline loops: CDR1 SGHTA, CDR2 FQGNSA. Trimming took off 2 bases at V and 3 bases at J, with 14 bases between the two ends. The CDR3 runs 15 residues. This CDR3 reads CASSLTATRIYEQYF. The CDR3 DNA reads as TGTGCCAGCAGCTTAACAGCCACTCGAATCTACGAGCAGTACTTC.

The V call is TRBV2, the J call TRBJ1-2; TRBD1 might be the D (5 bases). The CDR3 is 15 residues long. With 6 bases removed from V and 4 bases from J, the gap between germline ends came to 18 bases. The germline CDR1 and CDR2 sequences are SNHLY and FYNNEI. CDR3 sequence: CASSLVRQPPYGYTF. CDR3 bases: TGTGCCAGCAGCCTTGTAAGACAGCCGCCCTATGGCTACACCTTC.